The 25 T cell receptor beta chains reported below all come from one sample, sequenced in a study of cytomegalovirus exposure and HLA in healthy donors (dated 2017 in TCRdb). Libraries were constructed by the immunoSEQ multiplex PCR assay. For the multiplex PCR, a mixture combining 60 forward primers for TCR Vbeta segments and 13 reverse primers for TCR Jbeta segments was used. As stored in TCRdb, this immuneACCESS dataset retains in-frame rearrangements with V and J assigned. A fraction of the clones does not appear; measured against another copy, unresolved V genes explain less than half of the discrepancy, and the remainder lacks a known reason. This sample lists approximately 130,000 clones; around 75% were detected once. Less than 9.5% of the sample lies in the top ten. Input material: PBMCs. All receptors derive from a woman between 50 and 59 years old in good health and CMV-seropositive.

This chain connects TRBV5-6 to TRBJ1-2; D gene uncertain. CDR3 size: 13 residues. The V end was cut by 4 bases, the J end by 8 bases, with 15 bases between. Germline V gene data show CDR1 as SGHDT and CDR2 as YYEEEE. The CDR3 DNA reads as TGTGCCAGCAGCCCACAAAGGATGGGCGGCTACACCTTC. It encodes CASSPQRMGGYTF.

The gene calls are TRBV2 and TRBJ1-1; tentative D call: TRBD1 (5 bases). V lost 1 base and J lost 0, with 9 bases in between. The CDR3 sequence is 15 residues long. Germline CDR1 reads SNHLY; CDR2 reads FYNNEI. The CDR3 nucleotides read TGTGCCAGCAGTGAAGATGGGGGGATGAACACTGAAGCTTTCTTT. Amino acid sequence: CASSEDGGMNTEAFF.

The chain links TRBV5-1 to TRBJ2-5, with a tentative D call TRBD1 (5 bases). Germline CDR1 reads SGHRS; CDR2 reads YFSETQ. The CDR3 length is 14 residues. V lost 0 bases and J lost 1, with 7 bases in between. In DNA, the CDR3 is TGCGCCAGCAGCTTGGCTACAGGCCAAGAGACCCAGTACTTC. It codes for CASSLATGQETQYF. Complete variable domain (other parts from reference TRBV5-1 and TRBJ2-5): KAGVTQTPRYLIKTRGQQVTLSCSPISGHRSVSWYQQTPGQGLQFLFEYFSETQRNKGNFPGRFSGRQFSNSRSEMNVSTLELGDSALYLCASSLATGQETQYFGPGTRLLVL.

The CDR3 loop reads CASSQDRLSSYNSPLHF. The CDR3 DNA reads as TGTGCCAGCAGCCAAGACCGCCTGAGCTCCTATAATTCACCCCTCCACTTT. The chain combines TRBV14 with TRBJ1-6; no clear D. Trimming left V 0 bases short and J 0 bases short, with 9 bases between. CDR3 length equals 17 residues. The germline V gene encodes CDR1 SGHDN and CDR2 FVKESK.

The chain recombines TRBV11-2 with TRBJ2-5; D uncertain. The CDR3 has 17 amino acids. Trimming cost V 5 bases and J 1 base, with 20 bases left between them. Germline V CDR1 and CDR2: SGHAT, FQNNGV. Here the CDR3 reads CASSPPPASLLQETQYF. CDR3 nucleotide sequence: TGTGCCAGCAGCCCTCCCCCAGCGTCCCTCCTCCAAGAGACCCAGTACTTC.

The gene calls are TRBV18 and TRBJ2-2; TRBD2 matches at 7 bases. The ends lost 2 bases at V and 6 bases at J; junction bases unmatched: 3. The CDR3 contains 14 residues. Germline CDR1 and CDR2: KGHSH and LQKENI. CDR3 sequence reads: CASSPREGSGELFF. Written as DNA, the CDR3 is TGTGCCAGCTCACCAAGGGAGGGGTCCGGGGAGCTGTTTTTT. Filled out from reference TRBV18 and TRBJ2-2, the complete variable domain reads NAGVMQNPRHLVRRRGQEARLRCSPMKGHSHVYWYRQLPEEGLKFMVYLQKENIIDESGMPKERFSAEFPKEGPSILRIQQVVRGDSAAYFCASSPREGSGELFFGEGSRLTVL.

The V and J genes are TRBV9 and TRBJ2-3; the D gene is possibly TRBD2 (5 bases). The V end lost 6 bases, the J end lost 0 bases, and 14 bases lay between the germline ends. Germline CDR1 is SGDLS and CDR2 is YYNGEE. The CDR3 runs 15 residues. Written as DNA, the CDR3 is TGTGCCAGCAACATACTAGGAATGAGCACAGATACGCAGTATTTT. Its protein product is CASNILGMSTDTQYF.

CDR3 in DNA: TGTGCCAGCAGCTTAGAGAGGAAGTCGGCGAACTATGGCTACACCTTC. It translates to CASSLERKSANYGYTF. V usage is TRBV7-2 and J usage is TRBJ1-2; D is undetermined. Per the germline V gene, CDR1 is SGHTA and CDR2 is FQGNSA. With 1 base removed from V and 2 bases from J, the gap between germline ends came to 14 bases. CDR3 length: 16 residues. Supplemented by reference TRBV7-2 and TRBJ1-2, the full variable domain reads GAGVSQSPSNKVTEKGKDVELRCDPISGHTALYWYRQSLGQGLEFLIYFQGNSAPDKSGLPSDRFSAERTGGSVSTLTIQRTQQEDSAVYLCASSLERKSANYGYTFGSGTRLTVV.

V gene TRBV11-3 combines with J gene TRBJ1-2; D possibly corresponds to TRBD1 (6 bases). The germline V gene encodes CDR1 SGHNT and CDR2 YENEEA. Between the trimmed V and J ends, which lost 5 bases and 3 bases, there was a span of 16 bases. The CDR3 totals 15 residues. The CDR3 sequence is CASSSALTGHYGYTF. Here the CDR3 DNA reads TGTGCCAGCAGCAGCGCCTTGACAGGCCACTATGGCTACACCTTC. The complete variable domain, with remaining parts taken from reference TRBV11-3 and TRBJ1-2, reads EAGVVQSPRYKIIEKKQPVAFWCNPISGHNTLYWYLQNLGQGPELLIRYENEEAVDDSQLPKDRFSAERLKGVDSTLKIQPAELGDSAVYLCASSSALTGHYGYTFGSGTRLTVV.

The J gene is TRBJ2-2, the V gene TRBV27, with TRBD1 identical over 7 bases. CDR1 is MNHEY, CDR2 SMNVEV, per germline (reference sequence). V dropped 3 bases and J dropped 4; count of bases not matched to a gene: 5. CDR3 size: 15 residues. CDR3 nucleotide sequence: TGTGCCAGCAGTTTTTCGGCAGGGGGCACCGGGGAGCTGTTTTTT. As protein: CASSFSAGGTGELFF.

The J gene is TRBJ1-1, the V gene TRBV7-3; 10 bases map to TRBD1. Germline V gene data show CDR1 as SGHTA and CDR2 as FQGTGA. The CDR3 contains 14 residues. J gave up 11 bases and V 3 bases, and 9 bases lay outside the gene matches. The CDR3 DNA sequence: TGTGCCAGCAGCTTCGGGGGACAGGGGCCTCGGGCTTTCTTT. Translation gives CASSFGGQGPRAFF.

The V and J genes are TRBV4-1 and TRBJ2-6, with D possibly TRBD1 on 6 matching bases. With 0 bases removed from V and 0 bases from J, the gap between germline ends came to 15 bases. In germline, CDR1 is MGHRA, CDR2 YSYEKL. The CDR3 length is 19 residues. The CDR3 coding sequence is TGCGCCAGCAGCCAAGAAAACAGGGCCCCCATCTCTGGGGCCAACGTCCTGACTTTC. It specifies CASSQENRAPISGANVLTF.

Here the CDR3 reads CASSLAGGTAFF. For the CDR3, the DNA is TGTGCCAGCAGCTTAGCGGGGGGGACGGCTTTCTTT. This sequence joins TRBV7-9 and TRBJ1-1; TRBD1 might be the D (5 bases). This CDR3 region has 12 residues. V lost 0 bases to trimming and J lost 11 bases, with 10 bases between them. Germline V gene lookup returns CDR1 SEHNR and CDR2 FQNEAQ (reference sequence).

The rearrangement joins TRBV5-1 to TRBJ2-7; D not certain. Germline lookup yields CDR1 SGHRS and CDR2 YFSETQ. The CDR3 spans 14 residues. V was pared by 0 bases and J by 7 bases, with 14 bases between. The CDR3: CASSLDARPGEQYF. In DNA, the CDR3 is TGCGCCAGCAGCTTGGATGCGCGACCCGGGGAGCAGTACTTC.

This clone appeared a few times. The chain recombines TRBV2 with TRBJ1-4; a weak D match, TRBD1 (5 bases). This CDR3 region has 15 residues. V lost 1 base and J lost 8, with 14 bases in between. The germline V gene has CDR1 SNHLY and CDR2 FYNNEI. CDR3 sequence: CASSEEGQGYEKLFF. DNA of the CDR3: TGTGCCAGCAGTGAAGAGGGGCAGGGCTACGAAAAACTGTTTTTT.

The chain joins TRBV4-2 to TRBJ2-3, with 8 bases fitting TRBD1. Germline-derived CDR1 and CDR2 are LGHNA and YNFKEQ. The CDR3 runs to 16 residues. V gave up 3 bases and J gave up 6 bases; unmatched junction bases: 11. CDR3: CASSQTGDFRGDTQYF. CDR3 coding DNA: TGTGCCAGCAGCCAGACAGGGGACTTTCGCGGGGATACGCAGTATTTT.

The chain employs TRBV4-2 and TRBJ2-1, with D perhaps TRBD2 (5 bases). Germline CDR1 LGHNA, CDR2 YNFKEQ. This CDR3 spans 17 amino acids. Trimming left V 0 bases short and J 2 bases short, with 14 bases between. The DNA of the CDR3 is TGTGCCAGCAGCCAAGATTTCGAGGGAGCACCCTACAATGAGCAGTTCTTC. As protein: CASSQDFEGAPYNEQFF.

In this sample, this clone turned up a few times. The chain carries TRBV9 and TRBJ1-2; D unclear. Between the trimmed V and J ends, which lost 0 bases and 6 bases, there was a span of 12 bases. CDR3 length: 14 amino acids. Germline loops: CDR1 SGDLS, CDR2 YYNGEE. This CDR3 reads CASSVEETRDGYTF. For the CDR3, the DNA is TGTGCCAGCAGCGTAGAGGAGACGAGGGATGGCTACACCTTC.

The V and J genes are TRBV2 and TRBJ1-1, with D possibly matching TRBD1 (6 bases). The V end lost 7 bases, the J end lost 1 base, and 16 bases lay between the germline ends. This CDR3 comprises 15 residues. CDR1 is SNHLY and CDR2 is FYNNEI in the germline V gene. The CDR3 coding sequence is TGTGCCAGCAATAAAGCCGGGACACGGAACACTGAAGCTTTCTTT. This encodes CASNKAGTRNTEAFF.

The gene calls are TRBV28 and TRBJ1-2, with D perhaps matching TRBD1 (6 bases). The V and J ends lost 5 bases and 0 bases respectively, with 10 bases between them. Germline V CDR1 and CDR2: MDHEN, SYDVKM. The CDR3 is 14 residues long. The CDR3 loop is CASSTPGANYGYTF. The CDR3 nucleotides are TGTGCCAGCAGTACCCCAGGGGCTAACTATGGCTACACCTTC.

V gene TRBV19 combines with J gene TRBJ2-1, with D possibly TRBD2 on 6 matching bases. The CDR3 consists of 15 residues. The germline V gene has CDR1 LNHDA and CDR2 SQIVND (reference sequence). Trimming removed 5 bases from V and 5 bases from J, with 16 bases in between. CDR3 nucleotides: TGTGCCAGTAGTCTCGGGGGACGGACAAACAATGAGCAGTTCTTC. It specifies CASSLGGRTNNEQFF.

This clone was seen once. The chain has TRBV18 and TRBJ2-5; 9 bases agree with TRBD2. The CDR3 consists of 15 residues. CDR1 KGHSH and CDR2 LQKENI come from the germline V gene. Trimming removed 2 bases from V and 1 base from J; junction bases left unmatched: 2. CDR3 sequence reads: CASSPLAGAQETQYF. For the CDR3, the DNA is TGTGCCAGCTCACCATTAGCGGGAGCCCAAGAGACCCAGTACTTC.

This clone was observed once. This chain connects TRBV7-9 to TRBJ2-2; D call uncertain. Germline V CDR1 and CDR2: SEHNR, FQNEAQ (reference sequence). The CDR3 is 15 amino acids. Trimming removed 4 bases at V and 6 bases at J, with 15 bases between. The CDR3 nucleotides are TGTGCCAGCAGCTCCCCGACAAACCCCTCCGGGGAGCTGTTTTTT. Translated, it gives CASSSPTNPSGELFF. The whole variable domain, remainder taken from reference TRBV7-9 and TRBJ2-2, is DTGVSQNPRHKITKRGQNVTFRCDPISEHNRLYWYRQTLGQGPEFLTYFQNEAQLEKSRLLSDRFSAERPKGSFSTLEIQRTEQGDSAMYLCASSSPTNPSGELFFGEGSRLTVL.

V and J are TRBV2 and TRBJ2-7, with 7 bases aligning to TRBD1. J lost 12 bases, V lost 6 bases, and 11 bases had no gene match. The CDR3 covers 12 residues. Germline V gene data show CDR1 as SNHLY and CDR2 as FYNNEI. The CDR3 DNA is TGTGCCAGCAGAGACAGGGATTTAGTGTTGTACTTC. This encodes CASRDRDLVLYF.

This clone has more than one count but fewer than ten. The CDR3 sequence: CASSQDPGNYGYTF. In nucleotides, the CDR3 is TGCGCCAGCAGCCAAGATCCAGGAAACTATGGCTACACCTTC. V and J are TRBV4-3 and TRBJ1-2; D remains unclear. The germline V gene has CDR1 LGHNA and CDR2 YSLEER. The ends were cut back, 0 bases at V and 2 bases at J, with 7 bases in the middle. This CDR3 spans 14 amino acids.